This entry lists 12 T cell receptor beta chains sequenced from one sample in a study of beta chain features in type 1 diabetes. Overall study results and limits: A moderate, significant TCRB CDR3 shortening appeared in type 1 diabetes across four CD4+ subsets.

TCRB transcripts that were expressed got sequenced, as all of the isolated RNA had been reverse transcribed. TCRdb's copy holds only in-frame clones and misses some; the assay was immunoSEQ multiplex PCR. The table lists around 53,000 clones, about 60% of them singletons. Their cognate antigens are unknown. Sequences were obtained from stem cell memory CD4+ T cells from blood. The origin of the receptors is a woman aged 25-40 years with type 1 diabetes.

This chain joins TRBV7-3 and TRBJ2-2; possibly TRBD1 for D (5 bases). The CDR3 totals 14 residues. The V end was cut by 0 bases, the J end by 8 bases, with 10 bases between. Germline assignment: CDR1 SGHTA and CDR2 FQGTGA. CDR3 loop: CASSLTRTSGELFF. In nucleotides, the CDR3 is TGTGCCAGCAGCTTAACTAGGACAAGTGGGGAGCTGTTTTTT. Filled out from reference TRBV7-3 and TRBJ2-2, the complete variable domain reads GAGVSQTPSNKVTEKGKYVELRCDPISGHTALYWYRQSLGQGPEFLIYFQGTGAADDSGLPNDRFFAVRPEGSVSTLKIQRTERGDSAVYLCASSLTRTSGELFFGEGSRLTVL.

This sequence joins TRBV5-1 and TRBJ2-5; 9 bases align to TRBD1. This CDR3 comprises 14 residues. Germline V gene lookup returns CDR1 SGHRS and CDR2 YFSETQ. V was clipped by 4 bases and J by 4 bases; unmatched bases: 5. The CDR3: CASSGQDRGETQYF. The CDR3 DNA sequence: TGCGCCAGCAGCGGCCAGGACAGGGGAGAGACCCAGTACTTC.

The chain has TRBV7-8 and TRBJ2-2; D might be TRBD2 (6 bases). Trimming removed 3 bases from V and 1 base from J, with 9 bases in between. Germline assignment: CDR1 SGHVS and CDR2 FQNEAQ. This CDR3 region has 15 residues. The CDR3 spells CASSFLRENTGELFF. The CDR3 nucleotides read TGTGCCAGCAGCTTTTTGCGGGAGAACACCGGGGAGCTGTTTTTT.

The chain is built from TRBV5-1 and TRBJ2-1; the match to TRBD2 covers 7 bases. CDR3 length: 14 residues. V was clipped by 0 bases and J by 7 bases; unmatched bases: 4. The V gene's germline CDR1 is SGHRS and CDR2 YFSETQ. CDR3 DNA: TGCGCCAGCAGCTTGGAAGCGGGAAGGAATGAGCAGTTCTTC. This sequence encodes CASSLEAGRNEQFF.

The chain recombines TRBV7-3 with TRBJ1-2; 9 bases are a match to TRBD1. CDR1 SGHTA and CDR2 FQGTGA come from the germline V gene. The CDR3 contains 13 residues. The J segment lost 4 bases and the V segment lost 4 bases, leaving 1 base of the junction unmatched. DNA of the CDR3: TGTGCCAGCAGCTCGGGACAGGGCTATGGCTACACCTTC. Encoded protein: CASSSGQGYGYTF.

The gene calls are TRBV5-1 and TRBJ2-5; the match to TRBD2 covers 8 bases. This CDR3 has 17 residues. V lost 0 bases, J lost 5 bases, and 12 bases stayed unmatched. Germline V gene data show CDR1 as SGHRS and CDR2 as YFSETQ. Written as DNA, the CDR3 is TGCGCCAGCAGCTTGGGCTTACTAGCGGAACTCCGGGAGACCCAGTACTTC. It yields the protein CASSLGLLAELRETQYF.

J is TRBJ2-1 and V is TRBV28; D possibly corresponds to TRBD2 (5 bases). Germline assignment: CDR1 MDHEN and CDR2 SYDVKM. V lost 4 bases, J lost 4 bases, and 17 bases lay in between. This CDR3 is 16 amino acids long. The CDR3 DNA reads TGTGCCAGCAGTTCTCCGGCGGACGGGGAATACAATGAGCAGTTCTTC. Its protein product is CASSSPADGEYNEQFF.

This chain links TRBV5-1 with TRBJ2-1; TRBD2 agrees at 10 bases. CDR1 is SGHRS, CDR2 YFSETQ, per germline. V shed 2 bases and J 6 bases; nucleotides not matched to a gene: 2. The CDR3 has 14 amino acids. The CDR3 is CASSLRTSGNEQFF. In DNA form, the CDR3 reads TGCGCCAGCAGCTTAAGGACTAGCGGCAATGAGCAGTTCTTC.

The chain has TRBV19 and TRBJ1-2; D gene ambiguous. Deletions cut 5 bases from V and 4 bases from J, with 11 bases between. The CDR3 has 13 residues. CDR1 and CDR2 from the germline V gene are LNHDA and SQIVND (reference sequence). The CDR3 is CASSHRETYGYTF. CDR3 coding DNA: TGTGCCAGTAGTCACAGAGAAACCTATGGCTACACCTTC.

Here the CDR3 reads CASSSDSTWNTQYF. The DNA of the CDR3 is TGTGCCAGCAGTTCGGACAGTACTTGGAATACGCAGTATTTT. The chain recombines TRBV27 with TRBJ2-3; D is perhaps TRBD1 (6 bases). This CDR3 region has 14 residues. Trimming pared 4 bases from V and 7 bases from J, leaving 15 bases between. Germline CDR1 is MNHEY and CDR2 is SMNVEV (reference sequence).

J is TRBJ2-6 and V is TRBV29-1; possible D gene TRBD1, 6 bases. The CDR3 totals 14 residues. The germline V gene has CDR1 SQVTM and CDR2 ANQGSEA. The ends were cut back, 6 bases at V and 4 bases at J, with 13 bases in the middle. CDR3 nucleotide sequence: TGCAGCGTGTCTAGGGGGACCGGGGCCAACGTCCTGACTTTC. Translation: CSVSRGTGANVLTF.

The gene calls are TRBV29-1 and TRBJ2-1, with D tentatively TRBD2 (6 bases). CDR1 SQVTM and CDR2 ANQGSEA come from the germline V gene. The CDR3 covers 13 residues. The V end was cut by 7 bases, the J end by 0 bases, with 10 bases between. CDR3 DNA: TGCAGCGCTGACGGGAGCTCCTACAATGAGCAGTTCTTC. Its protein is CSADGSSYNEQFF.